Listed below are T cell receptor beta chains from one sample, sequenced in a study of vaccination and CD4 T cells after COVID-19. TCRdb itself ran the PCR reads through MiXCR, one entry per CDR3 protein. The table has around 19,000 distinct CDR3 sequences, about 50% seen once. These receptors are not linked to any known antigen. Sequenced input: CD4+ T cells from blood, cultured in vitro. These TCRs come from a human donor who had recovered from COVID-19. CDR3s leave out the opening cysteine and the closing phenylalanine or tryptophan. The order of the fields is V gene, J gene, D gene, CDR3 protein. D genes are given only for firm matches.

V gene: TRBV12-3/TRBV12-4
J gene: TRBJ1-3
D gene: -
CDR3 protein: ASSLTEANTIY

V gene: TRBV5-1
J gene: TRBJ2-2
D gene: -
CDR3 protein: ASSLARVTGELF

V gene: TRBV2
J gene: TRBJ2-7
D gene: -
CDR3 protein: ASSMAGNYEQY

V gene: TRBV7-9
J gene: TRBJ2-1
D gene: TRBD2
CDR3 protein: ASSSQRESYNEQF

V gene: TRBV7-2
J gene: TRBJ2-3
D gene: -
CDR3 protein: ASSLVIGTQY

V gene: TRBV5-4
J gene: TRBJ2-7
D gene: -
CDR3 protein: ASSPKGDRGEQY

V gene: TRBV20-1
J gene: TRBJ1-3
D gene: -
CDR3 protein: SARVVGIDTIY

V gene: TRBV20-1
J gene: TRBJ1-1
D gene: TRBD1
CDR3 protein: SAREPGTVDTEAF

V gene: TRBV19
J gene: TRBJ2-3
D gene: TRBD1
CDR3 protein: ASRKTGADTQY

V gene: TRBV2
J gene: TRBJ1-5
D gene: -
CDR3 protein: ASSEGAINQPQH

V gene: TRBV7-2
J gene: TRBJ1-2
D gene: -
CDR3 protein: ASSLTGGGYGIYGYT

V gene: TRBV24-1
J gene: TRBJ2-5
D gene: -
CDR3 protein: ATSDRALQAQY

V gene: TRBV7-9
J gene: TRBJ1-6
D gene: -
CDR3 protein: ASSLEDSPLH

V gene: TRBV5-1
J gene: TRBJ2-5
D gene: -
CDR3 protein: ASSLVGQEKLTQY

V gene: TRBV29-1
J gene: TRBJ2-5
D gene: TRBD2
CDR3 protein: SVEARGGETQY

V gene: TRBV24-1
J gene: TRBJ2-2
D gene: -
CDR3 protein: ATSDLRGTGELF

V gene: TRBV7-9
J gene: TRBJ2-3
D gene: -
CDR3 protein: ASSFSREEGQY

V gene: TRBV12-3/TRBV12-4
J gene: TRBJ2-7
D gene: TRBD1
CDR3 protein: ASSPTGTGKKGYEQY

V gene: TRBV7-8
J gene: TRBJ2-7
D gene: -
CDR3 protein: ASSLAGQSYEQY

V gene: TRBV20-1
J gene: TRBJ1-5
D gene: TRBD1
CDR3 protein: SARGQGDQPQH

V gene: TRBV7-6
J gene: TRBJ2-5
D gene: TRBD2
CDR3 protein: ASSLGTSGAQETQY

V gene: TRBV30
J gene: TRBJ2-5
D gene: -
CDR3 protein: AWGDGETQY

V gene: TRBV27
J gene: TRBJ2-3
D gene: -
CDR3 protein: ASSLNSGGISTDTQY